This TCR beta chain originates from a study of vaccination and CD4 T cells after COVID-19. Study context: Blood was drawn a median around 71 days post second dose, range 14 to 241.

Treatment described: roughly ten-day PBMC culture with coronavirus spike peptide pools or control peptides (ViraFEST assay). CD4+ T cells that had been cultured provided DNA sequenced with the Oncomine TCR Beta short-read assay. Each CDR3 protein gets one entry after TCRdb re-called the PCR reads with MiXCR. The sample carries about 21,000 distinct CDR3 sequences, 40% recorded once. A few counts support this clonotype. Its target is unknown. This sequence originates from a human donor who had recovered from COVID-19. The sequencing here drew on CD4+ T cells from blood, cultured in vitro, taken after SARS-CoV-2 vaccination.

The CDR3 sequence is CASSASGGGTEAFF. The CDR3 DNA is TGTGCCAGCAGCGCCTCGGGTGGAGGTACTGAAGCTTTCTTT. This chain joins TRBV7-2 and TRBJ1-1, with D unresolved. Trimming cost V 5 bases and J 5 bases, with 15 bases left between them. This CDR3 has 14 amino acids. Germline CDR1 SGHTA, CDR2 FQGNSA.